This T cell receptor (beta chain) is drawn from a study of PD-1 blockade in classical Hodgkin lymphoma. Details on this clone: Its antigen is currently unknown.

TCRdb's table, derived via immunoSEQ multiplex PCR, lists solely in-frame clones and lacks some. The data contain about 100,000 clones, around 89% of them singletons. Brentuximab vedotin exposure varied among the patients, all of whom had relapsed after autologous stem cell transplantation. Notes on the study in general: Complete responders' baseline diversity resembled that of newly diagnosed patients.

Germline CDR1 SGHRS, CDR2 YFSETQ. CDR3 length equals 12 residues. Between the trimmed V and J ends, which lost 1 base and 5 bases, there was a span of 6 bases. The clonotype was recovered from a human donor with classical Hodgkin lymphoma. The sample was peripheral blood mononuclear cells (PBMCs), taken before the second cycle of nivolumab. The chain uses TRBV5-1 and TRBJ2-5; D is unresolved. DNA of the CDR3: TGCGCCAGCAGCTTGAGGTCGGAGACCCAGTACTTC. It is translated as CASSLRSETQYF.